These 12 T cell receptor beta chains originate from one sample sequenced in a study of cytomegalovirus exposure and HLA in healthy donors. The PCR had 60 Vbeta and 13 Jbeta primers. Profiled with immunoSEQ multiplex PCR; TCRdb holds only in-frame clones, not every one. The sample contains roughly 6,200 clones, 51% of which appear only once. The specimen was PBMCs. The source is a man aged 25 to 40 in good health and CMV-seropositive.

This clone was counted only a few times. The chain joins TRBV19 to TRBJ1-1, with unresolved D. CDR3 length: 13 residues. V lost 2 bases, J lost 10 bases, and 14 bases lay in between. In germline, CDR1 is LNHDA, CDR2 SQIVND (reference sequence). In nucleotides, the CDR3 is TGTGCCAGTAGTATAAACGCGAGGCCGCGAGCTTTCTTT. Its translation: CASSINARPRAFF.

The V and J genes are TRBV29-1 and TRBJ1-5; D remains unclear. Germline V CDR1 and CDR2: SQVTM, ANQGSEA. CDR3 size: 12 residues. Trimming took off 4 bases at V and 4 bases at J, with 8 bases between the two ends. The CDR3 loop is CSVGQANQPQHF. Here the CDR3 DNA reads TGCAGCGTTGGTCAGGCTAATCAGCCCCAGCATTTT.

This clone showed up just a few times. The V call is TRBV15, the J call TRBJ2-7; possibly TRBD2 for D (5 bases). V dropped 0 bases and J dropped 3 bases, with 9 bases sitting between them. Germline V gene sequence: CDR1 LNHNV, CDR2 YYDKDF (reference sequence). The CDR3 consists of 14 residues. CDR3 nucleotide sequence: TGTGCCACCAGCAGAGAGCCAGCGGTCTACGAGCAGTACTTC. Its translation is CATSREPAVYEQYF.

The CDR3 region has the DNA TGCAGTGCGGGGCCCCGGGAGACCCAGTACTTC. This codes for CSAGPRETQYF. The chain combines TRBV20-1 with TRBJ2-5, with D tentatively TRBD1 (5 bases). This CDR3 comprises 11 residues. The germline V gene has CDR1 DFQATT and CDR2 SNEGSKA (reference sequence). The germline V and J ends were trimmed by 6 bases and 5 bases, with 10 bases remaining between them.

V and J are TRBV14 and TRBJ1-2, with 9 positions matching TRBD1. In germline, CDR1 is SGHDN, CDR2 FVKESK. V lost 7 bases, J lost 7 bases, and 10 bases stayed unmatched. This CDR3 comprises 14 residues. CDR3 in amino acids: CASTPGQGPIGYTF. CDR3 bases: TGTGCCAGCACCCCGGGACAGGGACCTATTGGCTACACCTTC.

This clone was detected only a few times. This chain links TRBV4-1 with TRBJ1-2, with 9 bases lining up with TRBD1. Germline values: CDR1 MGHRA, CDR2 YSYEKL. The CDR3 contains 15 residues. The ends lost 4 bases at V and 0 bases at J; junction bases unmatched: 3. CDR3 amino acids: CASSPRQGANYGYTF. The DNA of the CDR3 is TGCGCCAGCAGCCCCCGACAGGGGGCTAACTATGGCTACACCTTC.

This sequence joins TRBV30 and TRBJ2-1, with D unclear. The CDR3 is made up of 12 amino acids. Germline V gives CDR1 GTSNPN, CDR2 SVGIG (reference sequence). The V and J ends lost 4 bases and 2 bases respectively, with 6 bases between them. CDR3 in amino acids: CAWMPAYNEQFF. The CDR3 DNA reads as TGTGCCTGGATGCCAGCCTACAATGAGCAGTTCTTC.

The chain has TRBV30 and TRBJ2-7, with TRBD2 identical over 11 bases. Germline-derived CDR1 and CDR2 are GTSNPN and SVGIG (reference sequence). Trimming at V came to 1 base and at J to 4 bases, leaving 12 bases not matched to a gene. The CDR3 length is 17 residues. In nucleotides, the CDR3 is TGTGCCTGGAGTGCAGGGGCAACTAGCGGGAGAGTTTACGAGCAGTACTTC. Protein: CAWSAGATSGRVYEQYF.

This sequence joins TRBV6-1 and TRBJ1-1; 7 nucleotides align to TRBD1. V lost 5 bases and J lost 1; bases outside the gene matches: 7. CDR3 length: 15 residues. Germline V gives CDR1 MNHNS, CDR2 SASEGT. CDR3 bases: TGTGCCAGCAGTCTCCTACAGGGGTCGAACACTGAAGCTTTCTTT. It codes for CASSLLQGSNTEAFF.

The chain is built from TRBV29-1 and TRBJ1-1; possibly TRBD1 for D (5 bases). The germline V and J ends were trimmed by 3 bases and 0 bases, with 11 bases remaining between them. Germline CDR1 and CDR2: SQVTM and ANQGSEA. The CDR3 contains 14 residues. The CDR3 nucleotides are TGCAGCGTTGACTGGGGGGGGTTGAACACTGAAGCTTTCTTT. It yields the protein CSVDWGGLNTEAFF.

The CDR3 region has the DNA TGTGCCAGCAGTGACACCATCCAGGGACTCTATGGCTACACCTTC. Amino acids: CASSDTIQGLYGYTF. The chain uses TRBV6-4 and TRBJ1-2; tentative D call: TRBD1 (5 bases). V gave up 2 bases and J gave up 4 bases, with 14 bases separating them. The CDR3 sequence is 15 residues long. The germline V gene encodes CDR1 MRHNA and CDR2 SNTAGT.

The chain has TRBV4-2 and TRBJ2-7; 10 bases align to TRBD2. There are 15 residues in the CDR3. Looked up from germline, CDR1 is LGHNA and CDR2 is YNFKEQ. The trim removed 4 bases at V and 3 bases at J, leaving 6 bases unmatched. The CDR3 nucleotides read TGTGCCAGCAGCCCCGATGCTAGCGGGGGCTACGAGCAGTACTTC. The encoded protein is CASSPDASGGYEQYF.